The 29 T cell receptor beta chains in this list originate from one sample, sequenced in a study of blood T cell repertoires in COVID-19. The repertoire was sequenced with immunoSEQ multiplex PCR; TCRdb's copy has only in-frame clones and lacks some. The table has tens of thousands of clones, about four fifths seen once. Sequenced: peripheral blood. These receptors originate from an older man with acute or convalescent COVID-19.

The chain employs TRBV5-4 and TRBJ2-7, with D perhaps TRBD1 (6 bases). In germline, CDR1 is SGHNT, CDR2 YYREEE (reference sequence). V gave up 1 base and J gave up 2 bases, with 16 bases separating them. The CDR3 contains 16 residues. The CDR3: CASSLPAPGQTYEQYF. DNA of the CDR3: TGTGCCAGCAGCTTGCCCGCACCTGGACAGACCTACGAGCAGTACTTC.

The chain links TRBV27 to TRBJ1-1; 8 nucleotides match TRBD1. This CDR3 comprises 14 residues. Germline V gene sequence: CDR1 MNHEY, CDR2 SMNVEV (reference sequence). With V trimmed by 5 bases and J by 3 bases, 5 bases remained unmatched. The CDR3 is CASSPTGVDTEAFF. CDR3 nucleotide sequence: TGTGCCAGCAGTCCGACAGGGGTGGACACTGAAGCTTTCTTT.

This clone has just a few counts. The CDR3 DNA reads TGCGCCAGCAGCTGGTCCGAGACAGGGTCGAGCTCCTATAATTCACCCCTCCACTTT. Residues: CASSWSETGSSSYNSPLHF. The chain carries TRBV5-1 and TRBJ1-6; 7 nucleotides align to TRBD1. Trimming took 3 bases from V and 0 from J; bases not matched to a gene: 12. This CDR3 contains 19 residues. CDR1 and CDR2 (germline): SGHRS, YFSETQ.

This clone was seen at least ten times. The gene calls are TRBV7-3 and TRBJ2-3; 8 positions agree with TRBD2. Per the germline V gene, CDR1 is SGHTA and CDR2 is FQGTGA. CDR3 length: 13 amino acids. J was trimmed by 2 bases and V by 6 bases; bases with no gene match: 1. The CDR3 loop reads CASRAGVTDTQYF. The DNA for the CDR3 is TGTGCCAGCAGAGCGGGGGTCACAGATACGCAGTATTTT.

The chain uses TRBV28 and TRBJ1-2; D remains unclear. Between the trimmed V and J ends, which lost 6 bases and 0 bases, there was a span of 17 bases. This CDR3 region has 16 residues. CDR1 is MDHEN and CDR2 is SYDVKM in the germline V gene. CDR3 sequence (DNA): TGTGCCAGCAGGTCCACAGCGACGGGAACTAACTATGGCTACACCTTC. Encoded protein: CASRSTATGTNYGYTF.

This chain joins TRBV12-5 and TRBJ1-3; D might be TRBD1 (6 bases). The germline gives CDR1 LGHNT, CDR2 FRNRAP. Trimming left V 4 bases short and J 2 bases short, with 15 bases between. The CDR3 is 16 residues long. The DNA for the CDR3 is TGTGCTAGTGGTTCGACTACAGGGTTCCCTGGAAACACCATATATTTT. It specifies CASGSTTGFPGNTIYF.

The chain combines TRBV5-6 with TRBJ1-2; no definite D call. In germline, CDR1 is SGHDT, CDR2 YYEEEE. CDR3 size: 15 residues. V lost 3 bases and J 2 bases, leaving 14 bases between the germline ends. The DNA for the CDR3 is TGTGCCAGCAGCTCTCCTGAACTCTCCAACTATGGCTACACCTTC. This translates into CASSSPELSNYGYTF.

J is TRBJ1-1 and V is TRBV9; D remains unclear. Trimming removed 1 base at V and 3 bases at J, with 13 bases between. This CDR3 has 15 amino acids. The V gene's germline CDR1 is SGDLS and CDR2 YYNGEE. The chain's CDR3 is CASSVSPIRDTEAFF. The CDR3 region has the DNA TGTGCCAGCAGCGTATCCCCGATCCGGGACACTGAAGCTTTCTTT.

The V and J genes are TRBV2 and TRBJ2-5; D remains unclear. Per the germline V gene, CDR1 is SNHLY and CDR2 is FYNNEI. CDR3 length equals 14 residues. V shed 0 bases and J shed 2 bases, with 7 bases lying between them. CDR3 sequence: CASSEAQQQETQYF. As DNA, the CDR3 is TGTGCCAGCAGTGAAGCGCAACAGCAAGAGACCCAGTACTTC.

The rearrangement links TRBV6-5 to TRBJ1-1; D not resolved. Germline CDR1 is MNHEY and CDR2 is SVGAGI. Trimming left V 2 bases short and J 5 bases short, with 12 bases between. The CDR3 loop spans 14 amino acids. CDR3 sequence reads: CASSYAGRGTEAFF. As DNA, the CDR3 is TGTGCCAGCAGTTACGCTGGTCGCGGTACTGAAGCTTTCTTT.

The chain carries TRBV20-1 and TRBJ2-1; the match to TRBD2 covers 8 bases. CDR1 and CDR2 (germline): DFQATT, SNEGSKA (reference sequence). This CDR3 comprises 17 residues. V trimming: 3 bases; J trimming: 0 bases; junction bases outside the gene matches: 10. CDR3 sequence: CSASAASGPSSYNEQFF. The CDR3 nucleotides read TGCAGTGCTAGTGCGGCTAGCGGGCCAAGCTCCTACAATGAGCAGTTCTTC.

This rearrangement joins TRBV24-1 to TRBJ1-4; a possible D gene is TRBD1 (5 bases). Germline lookup yields CDR1 KGHDR and CDR2 SFDVKD. V shed 7 bases and J shed 2 bases, with 7 bases lying between them. The CDR3 runs 13 residues. The CDR3 bases are TGTGCCACCAGCGACAGTACTAATGAAAAACTGTTTTTT. Amino acids: CATSDSTNEKLFF.

The rearrangement links TRBV29-1 to TRBJ2-7, with 7 bases matching TRBD2. The ends lost 5 bases at V and 3 bases at J; junction bases unmatched: 4. The germline V gene has CDR1 SQVTM and CDR2 ANQGSEA. CDR3 size: 12 residues. CDR3 bases: TGCAGCGTTCGGGCGGGAGTCTACGAGCAGTACTTC. This gives the protein CSVRAGVYEQYF.

V is TRBV4-2 and J is TRBJ2-7; the D gene is possibly TRBD2 (5 bases). This CDR3 is 13 amino acids long. Germline CDR1 reads LGHNA; CDR2 reads YNFKEQ. The V end was cut by 3 bases, the J end by 7 bases, with 13 bases between. CDR3 sequence: CASSQDWPGEQYF. The DNA of the CDR3 is TGTGCCAGCAGCCAGGACTGGCCCGGGGAGCAGTACTTC.

The V call is TRBV11-2, the J call TRBJ2-7; 8 nucleotides agree with TRBD1. V was pared by 6 bases and J by 4 bases, with 14 bases of the junction left unmatched. CDR3 size: 16 residues. Germline V gene lookup returns CDR1 SGHAT and CDR2 FQNNGV. CDR3 sequence: CASSFTGGSGLYEQYF. CDR3 DNA sequence: TGTGCCAGCAGTTTTACAGGGGGTAGCGGTTTGTACGAGCAGTACTTC. Based on the CDR3 plus reference TRBV11-2 and TRBJ2-7, the full variable domain is EAGVAQSPRYKIIEKRQSVAFWCNPISGHATLYWYQQILGQGPKLLIQFQNNGVVDDSQLPKDRFSAERLKGVDSTLKIQPAKLEDSAVYLCASSFTGGSGLYEQYFGPGTRLTVT.

V usage is TRBV18 and J usage is TRBJ1-5, with a possible D match to TRBD1 (6 bases). CDR1 and CDR2 from the germline V gene are KGHSH and LQKENI. Trimming took off 3 bases at V and 6 bases at J, with 9 bases between the two ends. This CDR3 has 13 amino acids. CDR3 nucleotides: TGTGCCAGCTCACCGGACAGTTTTCAGCCCCAGCATTTT. This codes for CASSPDSFQPQHF. Variable domain in full (rest from reference TRBV18 and TRBJ1-5): NAGVMQNPRHLVRRRGQEARLRCSPMKGHSHVYWYRQLPEEGLKFMVYLQKENIIDESGMPKERFSAEFPKEGPSILRIQQVVRGDSAAYFCASSPDSFQPQHFGDGTRLSIL.

This clone was seen more than once but under ten times. The rearrangement uses TRBV18 and TRBJ1-1; possible D gene TRBD1, 6 bases. This CDR3 has 14 residues. Germline V lookup: CDR1 KGHSH, CDR2 LQKENI. With 1 base removed from V and 4 bases from J, the gap between germline ends came to 10 bases. CDR3 DNA: TGTGCCAGCTCACCACGGATAGGGGGCACTGAAGCTTTCTTT. Protein product: CASSPRIGGTEAFF.

V gene TRBV7-9 combines with J gene TRBJ1-5; 7 positions agree with TRBD1. Germline CDR1 and CDR2: SEHNR and FQNEAQ (reference sequence). This CDR3 has 14 amino acids. Trimming at V came to 5 bases and at J to 6 bases, leaving 7 bases not matched to a gene. DNA of the CDR3: TGTGCCAGCAGCCAGACAGGGAGGCCTCAGCCCCAGCATTTT. Translated, it gives CASSQTGRPQPQHF.

The chain employs TRBV28 and TRBJ2-5; possible D gene TRBD1, 6 bases. The V end was cut by 2 bases, the J end by 5 bases, with 12 bases between. CDR1 and CDR2 from the germline V gene are MDHEN and SYDVKM. This CDR3 spans 14 amino acids. CDR3 residues: CASSLIGGRETQYF. DNA for the CDR3: TGTGCCAGCAGTTTAATAGGGGGTAGGGAGACCCAGTACTTC.

V and J are TRBV5-1 and TRBJ2-1, with 10 bases aligning to TRBD2. The CDR3 is 17 residues long. The V gene's germline CDR1 is SGHRS and CDR2 YFSETQ. Unmatched junction bases numbered 10, after V lost 0 bases and J lost 7 bases. CDR3 sequence reads: CASSLDGLAGVRNEQFF. DNA for the CDR3: TGCGCCAGCAGCTTGGACGGGCTAGCGGGAGTGAGGAATGAGCAGTTCTTC.

On this clone: A junction boundary mismatches the germline segment, possibly from a read error. The rearrangement uses TRBV29-1 and TRBJ1-2, with D perhaps TRBD1 (5 bases). Germline V gene data show CDR1 as SQVTM and CDR2 as ANQGSEA. The CDR3 runs 13 residues. The CDR3 bases are TGCAGCGTTAAAGACGCAGGGAACTATGGCTACACCTTC. It translates to CSVKDAGNYGYTF.

This clone was counted once. The chain is built from TRBV28 and TRBJ2-5; TRBD1 is a possible D gene (5 bases). The V gene's germline CDR1 is MDHEN and CDR2 SYDVKM. Trimming pared 3 bases from V and 3 bases from J, leaving 8 bases between. The CDR3 covers 13 residues. CDR3 nucleotide sequence: TGTGCCAGCAGTTTTCCGACAGAAGAGACCCAGTACTTC. Amino acid sequence: CASSFPTEETQYF.

The V and J genes are TRBV27 and TRBJ1-1; D not resolved. The CDR3 sequence is 14 residues long. Trimming stripped 6 bases from V and 3 bases from J, with 14 bases between. Germline V gene sequence: CDR1 MNHEY, CDR2 SMNVEV (reference sequence). Here the CDR3 reads CASRSTGWHTEAFF. The CDR3 DNA reads TGTGCCAGCAGGTCAACGGGGTGGCACACTGAAGCTTTCTTT.

This rearrangement joins TRBV6-2 or TRBV6-3 to TRBJ2-7; the match to TRBD2 covers 10 bases. Germline V gene sequence: CDR1 MNHEY, CDR2 SVGEGT. The CDR3 consists of 15 residues. Germline trimming cut 3 bases from V and 2 bases from J; bases unmatched to any gene: 4. CDR3 nucleotide sequence: TGTGCCAGCAGTTATAGCGGGAGGCCCCCCTACGAGCAGTACTTC. Translated: CASSYSGRPPYEQYF.

This chain joins TRBV7-2 and TRBJ2-5, with D tentatively TRBD2 (5 bases). Trimming stripped 5 bases from V and 4 bases from J, with 14 bases between. This CDR3 spans 14 amino acids. Germline V gives CDR1 SGHTA, CDR2 FQGNSA. Written as DNA, the CDR3 is TGTGCCAGCAGCCTTGTTACCCGGGGAGAGACCCAGTACTTC. It codes for CASSLVTRGETQYF.

The chain uses TRBV5-1 and TRBJ2-5, with 9 bases matching TRBD1. The CDR3 loop spans 13 amino acids. J lost 5 bases, V lost 4 bases, and 3 bases had no gene match. The V gene's germline CDR1 is SGHRS and CDR2 YFSETQ. The CDR3 loop reads CASSLTGGETQYF. DNA for the CDR3: TGCGCCAGCAGCCTGACAGGGGGGGAGACCCAGTACTTC.

The chain couples TRBV6-6 to TRBJ1-2, with a tentative D call TRBD1 (6 bases). The CDR3 covers 14 residues. Germline V CDR1 and CDR2: MNHNY, SVGAGI (reference sequence). The V end was cut by 6 bases, the J end by 5 bases, with 16 bases between. CDR3 coding DNA: TGTGCCAGCAGCCTTGACAGGAGCATATATGGCTACACCTTC. Translation gives CASSLDRSIYGYTF.

The chain employs TRBV7-9 and TRBJ2-5, with D uncertain. V was shortened by 1 base and J by 4 bases, with 7 bases between the two germline ends. The CDR3 runs to 13 residues. Per the germline V gene, CDR1 is SEHNR and CDR2 is FQNEAQ (reference sequence). This CDR3 is CASSLERVETQYF. CDR3 bases: TGTGCCAGCAGCTTAGAACGAGTAGAGACCCAGTACTTC.

V and J are TRBV28 and TRBJ2-1, with TRBD1 matching over 9 bases. J was trimmed by 1 base and V by 5 bases; bases with no gene match: 6. CDR3 length: 16 residues. CDR1 MDHEN and CDR2 SYDVKM come from the germline V gene. CDR3 DNA: TGTGCCAGCAGTCAACAGGGGGCCGGGTCCTACAATGAGCAGTTCTTC. It translates to CASSQQGAGSYNEQFF.